This T cell receptor beta chain is from a study of a mutant IDH1 vaccine in newly diagnosed glioma. For the study at large: Patients arrived already treated with radiotherapy, temozolomide, or both, most having had both. Overall study findings and caveats: Pseudoprogression showed no apparent link to changes in top peripheral T cell clonotypes.

Time point in this sample: baseline, week 1 (first vaccination visit). Regarding treatment: pre-vaccination baseline after standard-of-care therapy. Each donor presented with a new WHO grade 3 or 4 astrocytoma that tested IDH1-mutant and showed ATRX loss. TCRdb's copy holds only in-frame clones and misses some; the assay was immunoSEQ multiplex PCR. The data show about 59,000 clones, more than 85% seen once. Note on this clone: Its antigen remains unknown.

Sequences were derived from PBMCs, sampled from a glioma patient treated with radiotherapy, temozolomide or both. The TCR originated in a man aged 45 to 65 with glioma.

CDR3 nucleotides: TGTGCCAGCAGTTTAGACAGCATGAACACTGAAGCTTTCTTT. Its translation is CASSLDSMNTEAFF. V gene TRBV5-4 combines with J gene TRBJ1-1; possible D gene TRBD1, 5 bases. Trimming removed 5 bases from V and 0 bases from J, with 11 bases in between. This CDR3 contains 14 residues. Germline CDR1 is SGHNT and CDR2 is YYREEE (reference sequence).